This T cell receptor (beta chain) was sequenced during a study of cytomegalovirus exposure and HLA in healthy donors. Whole-study findings and limits: While the bulk of TCR sequences proved rare, some public TCRs turned up in many donors.

The V segment lost 5 bases and the J segment 5 bases; nucleotides outside the gene matches: 2. The germline CDR1 and CDR2 sequences are SGHTA and FQGTGA. The CDR3 spans 13 residues. 60 Vbeta and 13 Jbeta primers were used in PCR. Produced via immunoSEQ multiplex PCR; TCRdb's table is partial and in-frame only. Of 60,000 to 75,000 clones listed, 55% to 80% were seen once; the top ten hold 3% to 3.5%. With regard to this clone: As yet, its antigen is unknown.

Donors were nominally healthy when sampled, though unrecorded immune exposures were likely. The TCR was taken from a woman aged 45 to 65 in good health and CMV-seronegative. The material sequenced was PBMCs. The gene calls are TRBV7-3 and TRBJ1-4, with 7 bases lining up with TRBD1. The CDR3, as DNA: TGTGCCAGCAGCCCGGGACAGAATGAAAAACTGTTTTTT. Its protein is CASSPGQNEKLFF.